The text below deals with one TCR beta chain. The sample comes from a study of blood T cell repertoires in COVID-19. Study context: Acute and convalescent COVID-19 specimens originated in the United States, Italy and Spain. T cells, B-cell-depleted T cells, or PBMCs supplied cDNA or gDNA.

The V and J ends lost 3 bases and 14 bases, in that order; junction bases with no gene match: 13. CDR1 is GTSNPN and CDR2 is SVGIG in the germline V gene (reference sequence). The CDR3 runs 13 residues. Original processing notes: Amplification of reference gene primers provided the estimated nucleated cell counts. TCRdb's copy holds only in-frame clones and misses some; the assay was immunoSEQ multiplex PCR. From that table come the V and J calls and clone size; the DNA was used to work out D and trimming. The table shows around 130,000 clones, with 85% occurring only once. V and J are TRBV30 and TRBJ1-2, with 9 bases fitting TRBD1. Input material: peripheral blood. This TCR was sampled from a human donor in a cohort sampled during active COVID-19. CDR3 protein: CAWSDWTGEPRTF. CDR3 nucleotides: TGTGCCTGGAGCGACTGGACAGGGGAGCCTCGGACCTTC. Variable domain in full (rest from reference TRBV30 and TRBJ1-2): SQTIHQWPATLVQPVGSPLSLECTVEGTSNPNLYWYRQAAGRGLQLLFYSVGIGQISSEVPQNLSASRPQDRQFILSSKKLLLSDSGFYLCAWSDWTGEPRTFGSGTRLTVV.